Sequencing of this T cell receptor (beta chain) was carried out in a study of blood T cells in healthy people across ages. Study-wide points: A roughly linear age-dependent decrease characterized TCR beta diversity per million T cells.

A note on this clonotype: The target antigen is unknown.

Alongside a J-beta primer mix, a sample-barcoded 5' primer served in a second PCR lasting about 7 to 12 cycles. Every cDNA molecule bore a tag from a template-switch adaptor containing 12 random nucleotides. Using its own MiXCR run on the 5' RACE reads, TCRdb lists one record per CDR3 protein. The sample includes over a million distinct CDR3 sequences, 42% of them seen just once. Total RNA amounts of at least 6 micrograms were extracted per sample. The source of this sequence is a young woman in good health. The sequenced sample was blood.

The CDR3 coding sequence is TGTGCCAGCAGTTACCGACTAGCGGGATACGGTGAGCAGTTCTTC. Encoded protein: CASSYRLAGYGEQFF. V and J are TRBV6-5 and TRBJ2-1; 11 bases match TRBD2. Trimming at V came to 2 bases and at J to 9 bases, leaving 6 bases not matched to a gene. The CDR3 covers 15 residues. The germline V gene has CDR1 MNHEY and CDR2 SVGAGI.